These T cell receptor beta chains were read from a single sample in a study of cytomegalovirus exposure and HLA in healthy donors. Some clones are missing from TCRdb's copy, which holds only in-frame ones; the method was immunoSEQ multiplex PCR. The sample records 110,000 or so clones, roughly 70% being singletons. The material sequenced was PBMCs. Every receptor here comes from a man aged 18 to 29 in good health and CMV-seropositive. CDR3s include the opening cysteine and the closing phenylalanine or tryptophan. Each record gives: J gene, D gene, V gene, clone size, CDR3 protein, CDR3 DNA. The D gene is left open where the match is weak. A row's size may be missing; if present it is once, few, many or a size class.

J: TRBJ2-2
D: TRBD1
V: TRBV6-5
size: -
CDR3: CASSYLRTGHGELFF
DNA: TGTGCCAGCAGTTACTTGCGGACAGGGCACGGGGAGCTGTTTTTT

J: TRBJ1-6
D: -
V: TRBV18
size: -
CDR3: CASSPQPQGLSPLHF
DNA: TGTGCCAGCTCACCTCAGCCACAGGGCCTATCACCCCTCCACTTT

J: TRBJ1-3
D: TRBD1
V: TRBV5-1
size: -
CDR3: CASSTGTGYGNTIYF
DNA: TGCGCCAGCAGCACAGGGACAGGTTATGGAAACACCATATATTTT

J: TRBJ2-3
D: TRBD1
V: TRBV5-4
size: -
CDR3: CASSLRQGAAITDTQYF
DNA: TGTGCCAGCAGCTTGAGGCAGGGGGCCGCAATCACAGATACGCAGTATTTT

J: TRBJ2-1
D: TRBD1
V: TRBV28
size: -
CDR3: CASSLYDRGNEQFF
DNA: TGTGCCAGCAGTTTATACGACAGGGGGAATGAGCAGTTCTTC

J: TRBJ1-6
D: -
V: TRBV5-1
size: -
CDR3: CASSLTPTTGGSPLHF
DNA: TGCGCCAGCAGCTTAACCCCAACGACGGGGGGATCACCCCTCCACTTT

J: TRBJ1-1
D: -
V: TRBV7-9
size: -
CDR3: CASSLNRDSEAFF
DNA: TGTGCCAGCAGCCTAAACAGGGATTCTGAAGCTTTCTTT

J: TRBJ2-2
D: -
V: TRBV5-6
size: -
CDR3: CASSLGWRGHTGELFF
DNA: TGTGCCAGCAGCTTGGGTTGGCGGGGGCACACCGGGGAGCTGTTTTTT

J: TRBJ1-3
D: -
V: TRBV2
size: -
CDR3: CASSEWGPGNTIYF
DNA: TGTGCCAGCAGTGAGTGGGGGCCTGGAAACACCATATATTTT

J: TRBJ1-3
D: -
V: TRBV6-5
size: few
CDR3: CASSIVWSPGNTIYF
DNA: TGTGCCAGCAGTATAGTCTGGAGTCCTGGAAACACCATATATTTT

J: TRBJ1-1
D: TRBD1
V: TRBV6-5
size: -
CDR3: CASSYGQGGKEAFF
DNA: TGTGCCAGCAGCTACGGACAGGGGGGCAAAGAAGCTTTCTTT

J: TRBJ1-2
D: -
V: TRBV2
size: few
CDR3: CASSQGNYGYTF
DNA: TGTGCCAGCAGTCAGGGGAACTATGGCTACACCTTC

J: TRBJ2-2
D: -
V: TRBV5-4
size: -
CDR3: CASSLGGAMGDTGELFF
DNA: TGTGCCAGCAGCTTAGGGGGGGCGATGGGCGACACCGGGGAGCTGTTTTTT

J: TRBJ1-2
D: -
V: TRBV6-6
size: -
CDR3: CASSYRERGYTF
DNA: TGTGCCAGCAGTTACCGGGAGCGGGGCTACACCTTC

J: TRBJ2-1
D: -
V: TRBV4-1
size: -
CDR3: CASSQDGGTKVNEQFF
DNA: TGCGCCAGCAGCCAAGATGGGGGGACGAAGGTCAATGAGCAGTTCTTC